This T cell receptor beta chain was captured by sequencing in a study of graft-versus-host responses after intestinal transplantation. Across the whole study: Once they had received anti-thymocyte globulin induction, all recipients took tacrolimus and steroids for 2 to 4 years.

The CDR3 runs 15 residues. The germline V gene encodes CDR1 SGHTA and CDR2 FQGNSA. Trimming removed 5 bases from V and 4 bases from J, with 18 bases in between. The table came from immunoSEQ multiplex PCR; TCRdb's copy has only in-frame clones and leaves some out. The sample lists around 10,000 clones, about 91% occurring once. The TCR sequence derives from a human patient who received an intestinal transplant, so some T cells may come from the graft donor. Material: PBMCs, obtained about 70 days after transplant. V gene TRBV7-2 combines with J gene TRBJ2-7; the D gene is possibly TRBD2 (5 bases). CDR3 in DNA: TGTGCCAGCAGCCCCCATCGGCGGGCCGCGTACGAGCAGTACTTC. Amino acid sequence: CASSPHRRAAYEQYF.